These 6 T cell receptor beta chains originate from one sample sequenced in a study of blood T cell repertoires in COVID-19. The method was immunoSEQ multiplex PCR; TCRdb's version includes in-frame clones alone and lacks a portion of them. The table has 150,000 to 200,000 clones, 80% to 90% seen once. The sample was peripheral blood. The receptor set was obtained from a woman in her 70s with COVID-19, enrolled during active disease.

This clone came up many times. CDR3 coding DNA: TGTGCCTGGAGTGCGGACAGCTATGGCTACACCTTC. This gives the protein CAWSADSYGYTF. This chain joins TRBV30 and TRBJ1-2; TRBD1 might be the D (6 bases). V lost 1 base and J lost 4, with 7 bases in between. This CDR3 contains 12 residues. The germline gives CDR1 GTSNPN, CDR2 SVGIG (reference sequence).

The chain is built from TRBV9 and TRBJ1-6; a possible D gene is TRBD1 (5 bases). V dropped 4 bases and J dropped 10 bases, with 15 bases sitting between them. Germline-derived CDR1 and CDR2 are SGDLS and YYNGEE. CDR3 length: 14 amino acids. The CDR3 DNA follows: TGTGCCAGCAGCACCGGCGGGGCAGGGTCACCCCTCCACTTT. Amino acids: CASSTGGAGSPLHF.

The rearrangement links TRBV19 to TRBJ2-3, with 7 bases lining up with TRBD2. CDR3 length: 16 amino acids. After removal of 3 bases from V and 3 bases from J, the junction contained 9 bases not matched to a gene. The germline V gene encodes CDR1 LNHDA and CDR2 SQIVND (reference sequence). The CDR3 nucleotides read TGTGCCAGTAGTATGAGGGACGGGAGGACAACAGATACGCAGTATTTT. It encodes CASSMRDGRTTDTQYF.

The chain links TRBV2 to TRBJ1-5; 9 bases line up with TRBD1. The germline gives CDR1 SNHLY, CDR2 FYNNEI. The CDR3 sequence is 14 residues long. Trimming took 7 bases from V and 5 from J; bases not matched to a gene: 6. The CDR3, as DNA: TGTGCCAGCAAGCCGGGACAGGGTGATCAGCCCCAGCATTTT. Its translation is CASKPGQGDQPQHF.

The rearrangement uses TRBV5-4 and TRBJ2-3, with 10 bases that match TRBD2. This CDR3 is built from 14 residues. CDR1 and CDR2 from the germline V gene are SGHNT and YYREEE (reference sequence). Losses at the gene ends were 5 bases for V and 6 bases for J; bases not matched to a gene: 6. The DNA of the CDR3 is TGTGCCAGCAGTCTTAGCGGGGGGCCCGATACGCAGTATTTT. Its translation: CASSLSGGPDTQYF.

The chain carries TRBV30 and TRBJ1-6; 7 bases are a match to TRBD1. CDR3 length: 16 residues. Germline V gene data show CDR1 as GTSNPN and CDR2 as SVGIG (reference sequence). V dropped 3 bases and J dropped 8; count of bases not matched to a gene: 13. CDR3 loop: CAWSARPGQRHSPLHF. The CDR3, as DNA: TGTGCCTGGAGCGCGAGGCCGGGACAGAGACATTCACCCCTCCACTTT.